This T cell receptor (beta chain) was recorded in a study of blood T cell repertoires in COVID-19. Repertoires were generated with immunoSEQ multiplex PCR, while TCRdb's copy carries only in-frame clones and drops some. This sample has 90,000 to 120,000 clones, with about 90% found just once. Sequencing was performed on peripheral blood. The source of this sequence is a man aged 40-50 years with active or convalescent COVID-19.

The CDR3 is CASSLTLGAEVGYTF. As DNA, the CDR3 is TGCGCCAGCAGCCTTACCCTTGGGGCAGAAGTGGGCTACACCTTC. This chain uses TRBV4-3 with TRBJ1-2; a weak D match, TRBD1 (5 bases). The V gene's germline CDR1 is LGHNA and CDR2 YSLEER. The CDR3 covers 15 residues. Trimming stripped 4 bases from V and 8 bases from J, with 20 bases between.